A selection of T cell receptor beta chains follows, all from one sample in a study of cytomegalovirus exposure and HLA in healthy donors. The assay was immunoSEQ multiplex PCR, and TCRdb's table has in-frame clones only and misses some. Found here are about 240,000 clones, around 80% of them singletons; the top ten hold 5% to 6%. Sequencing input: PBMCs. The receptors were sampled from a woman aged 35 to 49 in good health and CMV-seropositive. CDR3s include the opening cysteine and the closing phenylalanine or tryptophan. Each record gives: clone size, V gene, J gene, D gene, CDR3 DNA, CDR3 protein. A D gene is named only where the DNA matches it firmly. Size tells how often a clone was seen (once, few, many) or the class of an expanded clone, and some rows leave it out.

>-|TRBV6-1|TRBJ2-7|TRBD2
TGTGCCAGCAGTCCCGGACTAGCGGATGCCTACGAGCAGTACTTC
CASSPGLADAYEQYF
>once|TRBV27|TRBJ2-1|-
TGTGCCAGCAGTTTAAGGCGAAGCGGTCCCTACAATGAGCAGTTCTTC
CASSLRRSGPYNEQFF
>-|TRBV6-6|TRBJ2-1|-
TGTGCCAGCAGTTTAGGGAGGCCGGACCCCCGCAATGAGCAGTTCTTC
CASSLGRPDPRNEQFF
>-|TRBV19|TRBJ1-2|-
TGTGCCAGTAGCCTCGGGGGGCAATATGGCTACACCTTC
CASSLGGQYGYTF
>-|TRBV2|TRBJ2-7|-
TGTGCCAGCAGTGATACGACAGGCTCCTACGAGCAGTACTTC
CASSDTTGSYEQYF
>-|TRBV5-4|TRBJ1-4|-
TGTGCCAGCAGGTTAACCGGGGATGAAAAACTGTTTTTT
CASRLTGDEKLFF
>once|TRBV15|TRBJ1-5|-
TGTGCCACCAGCAGAGAACAGGGATGGAATCAGCCCCAGCATTTT
CATSREQGWNQPQHF
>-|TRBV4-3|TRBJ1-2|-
TGCGCCAGCAGCCAAGACCAGGGGTATGGCTACACCTTC
CASSQDQGYGYTF
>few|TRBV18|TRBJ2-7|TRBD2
TGTGCCAGCTCACCAAACCCTAGCGGGCTATCCTACGAGCAGTACTTC
CASSPNPSGLSYEQYF
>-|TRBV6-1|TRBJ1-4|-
TGTGCCAGCAGTTTCGACGGAGGGAAACTGTTTTTT
CASSFDGGKLFF
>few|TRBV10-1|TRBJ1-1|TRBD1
TGCGCCAGCAGTCCCTTACGTGGGACAGGGGATCGGGATTGGACTGAAGCTTTCTTT
CASSPLRGTGDRDWTEAFF
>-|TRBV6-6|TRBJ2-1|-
TGTGCCAGCTCGGCCGGACAATACAATGAGCAGTTCTTC
CASSAGQYNEQFF
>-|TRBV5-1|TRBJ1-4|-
TGCGCCAGCAGCCCACGACGGGTGACTCATGAAAAACTGTTTTTT
CASSPRRVTHEKLFF
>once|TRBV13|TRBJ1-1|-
TGTGCCAGCAGCCCGCGGGATCCTGGGACTGAAGCTTTCTTT
CASSPRDPGTEAFF
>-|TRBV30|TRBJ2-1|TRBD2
TGTGCCTGGGAAAAAGCGGGGGCGAATGAGCAGTTCTTC
CAWEKAGANEQFF
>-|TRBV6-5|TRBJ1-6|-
TGTGCCAGCAGTTACTCACAGAATAATTCACCCCTCCACTTT
CASSYSQNNSPLHF
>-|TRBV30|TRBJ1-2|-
TGTGCCTGGCGACAGCCCGTAAACTATGGCTACACCTTC
CAWRQPVNYGYTF
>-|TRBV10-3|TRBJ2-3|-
TGTGCCATCAGTGGAGGGGGTGGTGGCACAGATACGCAGTATTTT
CAISGGGGGTDTQYF
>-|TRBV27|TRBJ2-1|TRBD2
TGTGCCAGCACCCGGGGACTAGGGGATTACAATGAGCAGTTCTTC
CASTRGLGDYNEQFF
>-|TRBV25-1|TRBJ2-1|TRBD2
TGTGCCAGCAGTGACGGCGGGAGTGTGTTCTTC
CASSDGGSVFF
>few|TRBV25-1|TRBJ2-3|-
TGTGCCAGCAGTGAATCTCTCCCCGGGACTCGGGCAGATACGCAGTATTTT
CASSESLPGTRADTQYF
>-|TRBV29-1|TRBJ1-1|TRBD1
TGCAGCGTTCTGCCTACAGGGGACACTGAAGCTTTCTTT
CSVLPTGDTEAFF
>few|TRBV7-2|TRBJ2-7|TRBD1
TGTGCCAGCAGCCCCGGGACAGTTCGATCCTACGAGCAGTACTTC
CASSPGTVRSYEQYF
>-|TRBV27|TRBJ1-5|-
TGTGCCAGCAGCCCGCTGAGCGCAGGACTCCAGCCCCAGCATTTT
CASSPLSAGLQPQHF
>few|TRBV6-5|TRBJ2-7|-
TGTGCCAGCAGTTACGATGGGGGCACCGAGCAGTACTTC
CASSYDGGTEQYF
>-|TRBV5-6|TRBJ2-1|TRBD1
TGTGCCAGCAGCTTGGTGGGACAGGGGTGGAATGAGCAGTTCTTC
CASSLVGQGWNEQFF
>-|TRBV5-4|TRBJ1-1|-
TGTGCCAGCATTACAGGTACTGGGCCAGCTTTCTTT
CASITGTGPAFF